These 27 T cell receptor beta chains share one sample of origin, sequenced in a study of technical replicates of blood from four donors. Using immunoSEQ multiplex PCR, the repertoire was profiled, and TCRdb retains in-frame clones only, with some absent. The sample yields tens of thousands of clones, 80% to 95% seen once. Sequencing used PBMCs. These receptors originate from a human donor in good health. Some clones in this sample may be carry-over from other donors' samples.

V is TRBV28 and J is TRBJ2-6; D remains ambiguous. Germline V gives CDR1 MDHEN, CDR2 SYDVKM. CDR3 length: 16 residues. V lost 8 bases, J lost 5 bases, and 19 bases lay in between. The DNA of the CDR3 is TGTGCCAGCGCCGACCGAGTCTCAGGCTGGGCCAACGTCCTGACTTTC. Its protein product is CASADRVSGWANVLTF.

The chain combines TRBV5-4 with TRBJ2-7; TRBD2 matches at 11 bases. From germline, CDR1 is SGHNT and CDR2 YYREEE (reference sequence). The junction had 7 bases not matched to a gene; V was cut back by 3 bases and J by 5 bases. The CDR3 contains 15 residues. As DNA, the CDR3 is TGTGCCAGCAGCTCCTTAGCGGGGGGGCTCCACGAGCAGTACTTC. It yields the protein CASSSLAGGLHEQYF.

V is TRBV11-2 and J is TRBJ2-1, with 9 bases lining up with TRBD2. The CDR3 extends over 15 amino acids. Per the germline V gene, CDR1 is SGHAT and CDR2 is FQNNGV. V gave up 8 bases and J gave up 3 bases; unmatched junction bases: 8. CDR3 DNA: TGTGCCAGCCGCCCTAGCGGGGAGAGCTACAATGAGCAGTTCTTC. It yields the protein CASRPSGESYNEQFF.

The chain employs TRBV7-2 and TRBJ1-2; no firm D call. The germline CDR1 and CDR2 sequences are SGHTA and FQGNSA. The V and J ends lost 5 bases and 5 bases respectively, with 9 bases between them. The CDR3 contains 12 residues. CDR3 coding DNA: TGTGCCAGCAGCAAACTCGGTTATGGCTACACCTTC. Translation: CASSKLGYGYTF.

This chain uses TRBV7-8 with TRBJ1-1; 8 bases map to TRBD1. The J segment lost 0 bases and the V segment lost 4 bases, leaving 4 bases of the junction unmatched. The CDR3 is 15 amino acids. In germline, CDR1 is SGHVS, CDR2 FQNEAQ. CDR3 region: CASSSRTGMNTEAFF. In DNA, the CDR3 is TGTGCCAGCAGCTCGCGGACAGGGATGAACACTGAAGCTTTCTTT.

The V gene is TRBV2, the J gene TRBJ1-1; the D gene is possibly TRBD1 (5 bases). The CDR3 consists of 13 residues. CDR1 is SNHLY and CDR2 is FYNNEI in the germline V gene. V shed 5 bases and J shed 1 base, with 8 bases lying between them. This chain's CDR3 is CASSLGENTEAFF. The CDR3 nucleotides are TGTGCCAGCAGTTTAGGGGAGAACACTGAAGCTTTCTTT.

V and J are TRBV2 and TRBJ1-1, with a weak D call TRBD1 (5 bases). From germline, CDR1 is SNHLY and CDR2 FYNNEI. The CDR3 length is 13 residues. Trimming shortened V by 5 bases and J by 5 bases, and 12 bases separated the two germline ends. CDR3 sequence (DNA): TGTGCCAGCAGTTCTAGCGGGGGAACTGAAGCTTTCTTT. Protein: CASSSSGGTEAFF.

This clone occurred a few times. The gene calls are TRBV19 and TRBJ1-5; 8 nucleotides align to TRBD1. The CDR3 spans 15 residues. CDR1 LNHDA and CDR2 SQIVND come from the germline V gene (reference sequence). After removal of 1 base from V and 3 bases from J, the junction contained 2 bases not matched to a gene. The DNA of the CDR3 is TGTGCCAGTAGTATAGGGACAGGGTACAATCAGCCCCAGCATTTT. Its translation is CASSIGTGYNQPQHF.

The V and J genes are TRBV10-3 and TRBJ2-2; 8 bases are a match to TRBD1. V lost 5 bases, J lost 1 base, and 3 bases stayed unmatched. CDR1 is ENHRY and CDR2 is SYGVKD in the germline V gene. CDR3 size: 15 residues. The CDR3 spells CAISTGGVNTGELFF. The CDR3 DNA sequence: TGTGCCATCAGTACAGGGGGAGTGAACACCGGGGAGCTGTTTTTT.

The chain couples TRBV10-3 to TRBJ1-5; 7 bases align to TRBD1. The CDR3 length is 15 residues. Germline V CDR1 and CDR2: ENHRY, SYGVKD. Germline trimming cut 3 bases from V and 4 bases from J; bases unmatched to any gene: 6. The DNA for the CDR3 is TGTGCCATCAGTGAAGGGGGGACAGATAATCAGCCCCAGCATTTT. Protein product: CAISEGGTDNQPQHF.

The rearrangement uses TRBV19 and TRBJ2-2, with TRBD1 identical over 8 bases. The J segment lost 6 bases and the V segment lost 6 bases, leaving 6 bases of the junction unmatched. CDR1 LNHDA and CDR2 SQIVND come from the germline V gene (reference sequence). The CDR3 contains 14 residues. The CDR3 DNA is TGTGCCAGTAGGACACAGGGGGAAGCCGGGGAGCTGTTTTTT. This encodes CASRTQGEAGELFF.

The J gene is TRBJ2-7, the V gene TRBV5-4; 8 bases agree with TRBD1. J lost 2 bases, V lost 0 bases, and 1 base had no gene match. Germline CDR1 and CDR2: SGHNT and YYREEE (reference sequence). The CDR3 loop spans 14 amino acids. Here the CDR3 reads CASSLEQGAYEQYF. CDR3 bases: TGTGCCAGCAGCTTGGAACAGGGGGCCTACGAGCAGTACTTC.

Only a few counts were recorded for this clone. This chain links TRBV6-5 with TRBJ1-6; perhaps TRBD1 as D (6 bases). The V gene's germline CDR1 is MNHEY and CDR2 SVGAGI. V was shortened by 7 bases and J by 7 bases, with 14 bases between the two germline ends. CDR3 length: 14 amino acids. For the CDR3, the DNA is TGTGCCAGCATGGGGGCCGGGGGGAATTCACCCCTCCACTTT. Its translation is CASMGAGGNSPLHF.

The J gene is TRBJ1-2, the V gene TRBV4-3; D ambiguous. The CDR3 loop spans 13 amino acids. Trimming shortened V by 2 bases and J by 1 base, and 5 bases separated the two germline ends. Germline loops: CDR1 LGHNA, CDR2 YSLEER. The CDR3 nucleotides read TGCGCCAGCAGCCAATCCAGTAACTATGGCTACACCTTC. Protein product: CASSQSSNYGYTF.

On this clone itself: Different DNA sequences within this sample yield the same CDR3. The rearrangement uses TRBV30 and TRBJ2-7; D is possibly TRBD2 (7 bases). Germline V gives CDR1 GTSNPN, CDR2 SVGIG (reference sequence). Trimming removed 1 base from V and 0 bases from J, with 10 bases in between. The CDR3 has 14 amino acids. CDR3 amino acids: CAWSGGGSSYEQYF. CDR3 bases: TGTGCCTGGAGTGGCGGGGGCTCCTCCTACGAGCAGTACTTC.

The rearrangement uses TRBV6-6 and TRBJ2-5, with TRBD1 matching 7 bases. The CDR3 spans 14 residues. Germline V gene sequence: CDR1 MNHNY, CDR2 SVGAGI (reference sequence). The ends lost 1 base at V and 4 bases at J; junction bases unmatched: 3. This chain's CDR3 is CASSYLNRGETQYF. The CDR3 coding sequence is TGTGCCAGCAGTTACTTAAACAGGGGAGAGACCCAGTACTTC.

The table lists this clone with a count of one. The chain recombines TRBV5-4 with TRBJ1-3; D possibly corresponds to TRBD1 (5 bases). CDR3 size: 14 residues. Germline CDR1 and CDR2: SGHNT and YYREEE (reference sequence). V lost 4 bases and J lost 2, with 10 bases in between. This CDR3 is CASSNRQTGNTIYF. DNA for the CDR3: TGTGCCAGCAGCAACAGACAGACTGGAAACACCATATATTTT. Drawing the rest from reference TRBV5-4 and TRBJ1-3, the complete variable domain is ETGVTQSPTHLIKTRGQQVTLRCSSQSGHNTVSWYQQALGQGPQFIFQYYREEENGRGNFPPRFSGLQFPNYSSELNVNALELDDSALYLCASSNRQTGNTIYFGEGSWLTVV.

This chain uses TRBV7-6 with TRBJ2-2; no definite D call. Germline CDR1 and CDR2: SGHVS and FNYEAQ. The CDR3 loop spans 13 amino acids. With 3 bases removed from V and 4 bases from J, the gap between germline ends came to 6 bases. The CDR3: CASSLSRTGELFF. CDR3 DNA: TGTGCCAGCAGCTTGAGTCGCACCGGGGAGCTGTTTTTT.

V and J are TRBV29-1 and TRBJ2-7; no reliable D call. Trimming removed 0 bases at V and 0 bases at J, with 6 bases between. CDR3 length: 13 residues. Looked up from germline, CDR1 is SQVTM and CDR2 is ANQGSEA. CDR3 amino acids: CSVEDRASYEQYF. CDR3 coding DNA: TGCAGCGTTGAAGATCGAGCCTCCTACGAGCAGTACTTC.

This clone was counted a single time. The chain employs TRBV4-3 and TRBJ2-7; 8 positions agree with TRBD2. Germline V CDR1 and CDR2: LGHNA, YSLEER. V lost 0 bases, J lost 4 bases, and 8 bases stayed unmatched. The CDR3 spans 16 residues. CDR3 residues: CASSQDVRASGYEQYF. DNA for the CDR3: TGCGCCAGCAGCCAAGACGTTAGGGCTAGCGGGTACGAGCAGTACTTC.

V and J are TRBV7-9 and TRBJ2-3, with TRBD1 identical over 9 bases. V dropped 1 base and J dropped 10; count of bases not matched to a gene: 3. Germline CDR1 reads SEHNR; CDR2 reads FQNEAQ (reference sequence). The CDR3 length is 13 residues. CDR3 coding DNA: TGTGCCAGCAGCTTAGGGACAGGGGTAGCGCAGTATTTT. It specifies CASSLGTGVAQYF.

The chain links TRBV11-2 to TRBJ2-7, with 9 bases fitting TRBD2. After removal of 1 base from V and 3 bases from J, the junction contained 4 bases not matched to a gene. The CDR3 sequence is 15 residues long. CDR1 and CDR2 (germline): SGHAT, FQNNGV. This chain's CDR3 is CASSLAAGGSYEQYF. In nucleotides, the CDR3 is TGTGCCAGCAGCTTAGCCGCGGGGGGGAGCTACGAGCAGTACTTC.

The V call is TRBV7-2, the J call TRBJ2-5; 11 nucleotides match TRBD2. The CDR3 loop spans 15 amino acids. V shed 6 bases, J shed 5 bases, and the junction held 8 bases outside the gene matches. The V gene's germline CDR1 is SGHTA and CDR2 FQGNSA. CDR3 residues: CASRGTSGGRETQYF. For the CDR3, the DNA is TGTGCCAGCAGGGGGACTAGCGGAGGGCGGGAGACCCAGTACTTC.

This chain uses TRBV7-8 with TRBJ1-5, with D perhaps matching TRBD1 (5 bases). This CDR3 region has 14 residues. CDR1 and CDR2 (germline): SGHVS, FQNEAQ. The V end was cut by 5 bases, the J end by 9 bases, with 17 bases between. The CDR3 DNA follows: TGTGCCAGCAGCCGGGACCGGTGGGGAGGGCCCCAGCATTTT. Its protein is CASSRDRWGGPQHF.

The count of this clone is one. The germline gene is not matched at one end of the junction; a read error may be the cause. This chain connects TRBV11-2 to TRBJ2-5, with 10 bases fitting TRBD2. Germline assignment: CDR1 SGHAT and CDR2 FQNNGV. The CDR3 runs to 17 residues. CDR3 nucleotides: TGTGCCAGCAGCACGGTAGCGGGAGGAAAATACCATGAGACCCAGTACTTC. Translating gives CASSTVAGGKYHETQYF.

This clone was detected once. The rearrangement uses TRBV25-1 and TRBJ1-1; 9 bases are shared with TRBD1. This CDR3 has 14 amino acids. Germline V gene data show CDR1 as MGHDK and CDR2 as SYGVNS. Trimming took 2 bases from V and 10 from J; bases not matched to a gene: 8. The CDR3 sequence: CASSEIGQGFVAFF. The CDR3 DNA is TGTGCCAGCAGTGAAATTGGACAGGGGTTTGTAGCTTTCTTT. The full variable domain, with the rest looked up from reference TRBV25-1 and TRBJ1-1, is EADIYQTPRYLVIGTGKKITLECSQTMGHDKMYWYQQDPGMELHLIHYSYGVNSTEKGDLSSESTVSRIRTEHFPLTLESARPSHTSQYLCASSEIGQGFVAFFGQGTRLTVV.

This rearrangement joins TRBV10-1 to TRBJ2-3; a weak D match, TRBD2 (6 bases). V lost 11 bases, J lost 5 bases, and 11 bases lay in between. In germline, CDR1 is WNHNN, CDR2 SYGVQD (reference sequence). This CDR3 has 11 residues. This chain's CDR3 is CADPGGDTQYF. The CDR3 nucleotides read TGCGCCGACCCCGGGGGAGATACGCAGTATTTT.